The 12 T cell receptor beta chains given below trace back to one sample, sequenced in a study of blood T cell repertoires in COVID-19. This table comes from immunoSEQ multiplex PCR, and its TCRdb copy is limited to in-frame clones, with some not included. The top ten clones hold around 12% of a sample with 250,000 to 350,000 clones, around 89% of them seen once. The sample consisted of peripheral blood. The receptors derive from a woman aged 55-70 years with acute or convalescent COVID-19.

The chain uses TRBV30 and TRBJ1-1; D is unclear. The length of the CDR3 is 13 residues. The V end was cut by 3 bases, the J end by 11 bases, with 19 bases between. Germline values: CDR1 GTSNPN, CDR2 SVGIG (reference sequence). The CDR3 here is CAWRGEGGYGAFF. CDR3 sequence (DNA): TGTGCCTGGAGGGGAGAGGGCGGTTACGGGGCTTTCTTT.

The chain combines TRBV9 with TRBJ1-3; 7 nucleotides match TRBD1. The CDR3 covers 16 residues. V was clipped by 0 bases and J by 2 bases; unmatched bases: 5. Germline CDR1 reads SGDLS; CDR2 reads YYNGEE. The chain's CDR3 is CASSVAQGRTGNTIYF. CDR3 bases: TGTGCCAGCAGCGTAGCACAGGGGAGGACTGGAAACACCATATATTTT.

The chain uses TRBV18 and TRBJ1-2; TRBD1 matches 8 bases. The CDR3 is 16 amino acids. V was clipped by 1 base and J by 8 bases; unmatched bases: 12. CDR1 and CDR2 from the germline V gene are KGHSH and LQKENI. The CDR3: CASSPQGAGGGTGYTF. CDR3 nucleotides: TGTGCCAGCTCACCACAGGGAGCAGGGGGCGGAACGGGCTACACCTTC. Full variable domain (missing parts from reference TRBV18 and TRBJ1-2): NAGVMQNPRHLVRRRGQEARLRCSPMKGHSHVYWYRQLPEEGLKFMVYLQKENIIDESGMPKERFSAEFPKEGPSILRIQQVVRGDSAAYFCASSPQGAGGGTGYTFGSGTRLTVV.

The V gene is TRBV4-3, the J gene TRBJ1-3, with D perhaps TRBD1 (6 bases). Germline CDR1 and CDR2: LGHNA and YSLEER. This CDR3 spans 16 amino acids. V dropped 0 bases and J dropped 2 bases, with 11 bases sitting between them. The CDR3 bases are TGCGCCAGCAGCCAAGATCCCACAGGGACTGGAAACACCATATATTTT. This gives the protein CASSQDPTGTGNTIYF.

The rearrangement joins TRBV6-5 to TRBJ1-1, with D tentatively TRBD1 (6 bases). The germline V gene encodes CDR1 MNHEY and CDR2 SVGAGI. This CDR3 is 15 amino acids long. Trimming removed 4 bases from V and 4 bases from J, with 16 bases in between. The CDR3 nucleotides are TGTGCCAGCAGTTCCTCTGGGGGCCTAGGCACTGAAGCTTTCTTT. Its protein is CASSSSGGLGTEAFF.

V and J are TRBV10-3 and TRBJ2-7; TRBD1 is a possible D gene (5 bases). Germline V gene sequence: CDR1 ENHRY, CDR2 SYGVKD. The CDR3 loop spans 14 amino acids. Trimming pared 4 bases from V and 0 bases from J, leaving 10 bases between. CDR3 region: CAISATGDSYEQYF. In DNA, the CDR3 is TGTGCCATCAGTGCTACAGGAGACTCCTACGAGCAGTACTTC.

The rearrangement uses TRBV7-8 and TRBJ1-2; TRBD1 aligns across 8 bases. This CDR3 is built from 13 residues. Losses at the gene ends were 2 bases for V and 4 bases for J; bases not matched to a gene: 0. Germline V gene lookup returns CDR1 SGHVS and CDR2 FQNEAQ. CDR3 residues: CASSLTGGYGYTF. CDR3 coding DNA: TGTGCCAGCAGCTTAACAGGGGGCTATGGCTACACCTTC.

The V call is TRBV9, the J call TRBJ2-2; no definite D call. Deletions cut 2 bases from V and 8 bases from J, with 16 bases between. Germline assignment: CDR1 SGDLS and CDR2 YYNGEE. The CDR3 extends over 15 amino acids. The CDR3 DNA follows: TGTGCCAGCAGCGTTAGTACACAGAGTAGTGGGGAGCTGTTTTTT. Protein product: CASSVSTQSSGELFF.

The rearrangement joins TRBV19 to TRBJ1-5; the D gene is possibly TRBD1 (6 bases). This CDR3 has 14 residues. The V gene lost 7 bases and the J gene lost 5 bases, with 15 bases spanning the gap. CDR1 and CDR2 from the germline V gene are LNHDA and SQIVND (reference sequence). Here the CDR3 DNA reads TGTGCCAGTAATCTGTGGGGGCTCCATCAGCCCCAGCATTTT. It yields the protein CASNLWGLHQPQHF.

The chain joins TRBV10-3 to TRBJ1-6; a weak D match, TRBD1 (6 bases). This CDR3 contains 14 residues. Trimming cost V 6 bases and J 9 bases, with 15 bases left between them. The germline V gene has CDR1 ENHRY and CDR2 SYGVKD. In DNA, the CDR3 is TGTGCCATCAGCCCTGCGCAAGGGGGTTCACCCCTCCACTTT. Amino acid sequence: CAISPAQGGSPLHF.

The chain recombines TRBV9 with TRBJ1-1; D is possibly TRBD1 (6 bases). The CDR3 totals 15 residues. CDR1 and CDR2 (germline): SGDLS, YYNGEE. V dropped 2 bases and J dropped 1 base, with 12 bases sitting between them. CDR3 protein: CASSVEGGPNTEAFF. Here the CDR3 DNA reads TGTGCCAGCAGCGTGGAGGGGGGGCCGAACACTGAAGCTTTCTTT.

CDR3 nucleotide sequence: TGTGCCAGCACTAAGGCCAGGGCTGGACGAGAGACCCAGTACTTC. It translates to CASTKARAGRETQYF. V gene TRBV5-6 combines with J gene TRBJ2-5; tentative D call: TRBD1 (5 bases). Germline V gene lookup returns CDR1 SGHDT and CDR2 YYEEEE. With 6 bases removed from V and 4 bases from J, the gap between germline ends came to 19 bases. The CDR3 spans 15 residues.